This T cell receptor beta chain is from a study of shared clonotypes between healthy human individuals. Note on this clone: Its antigen is undetermined.

Execution of the assay was at deep level. Per the original methods: There were no quality scores in the junction-only immunoSEQ sequences, so filtering differed. The table came from immunoSEQ multiplex PCR; TCRdb's copy has only in-frame clones and leaves some out. V, J and clone size were drawn from that table, and D and trimming were deduced from the DNA. Here the sample spans about 1.4 million clones, roughly 95% being singletons. Overall study results and limits: Researchers sampled blood only, noting tissue repertoires likely differ.

CDR1 is SGHNT, CDR2 YYREEE, per germline (reference sequence). CDR3 length equals 16 residues. Trimming at V came to 5 bases and at J to 5 bases, leaving 15 bases not matched to a gene. This sequence was found in a man aged 30 to 45 in good health. The material sequenced was naive CD4+ T cells sorted from blood. Subset here: CD45RA+ positively selected. The V gene is TRBV5-4, the J gene TRBJ2-5; 7 nucleotides line up with TRBD1. CDR3 amino acids: CASSLPGQLMEETQYF. The CDR3 DNA follows: TGTGCCAGCAGTCTCCCGGGACAGCTTATGGAGGAGACCCAGTACTTC.